These 7 T cell receptor beta chains originate from one sample sequenced in a study of sequential checkpoint blockade in melanoma. Profiled with immunoSEQ multiplex PCR; TCRdb holds only in-frame clones, not every one. In the table there are just over 9,000 clones, 59% of which are singletons. Specified treatment: randomized to nivolumab then ipilimumab (arm A) or the reverse (arm B). The specimen was CD8+ T cells sorted from blood (inferred from file names), collected from a patient given nivolumab and ipilimumab in sequence. The origin of the receptors is a human donor with melanoma.

The gene calls are TRBV5-1 and TRBJ2-1, with TRBD1 identical over 7 bases. With 0 bases clipped from V and 6 bases from J, the junction kept 0 bases outside the gene matches. Germline V gives CDR1 SGHRS, CDR2 YFSETQ. This CDR3 has 13 amino acids. CDR3 residues: CASSLGDSNEQFF. The CDR3 DNA sequence: TGCGCCAGCAGCTTGGGGGACAGCAATGAGCAGTTCTTC.

The chain combines TRBV6-5 with TRBJ1-2; D not resolved. The germline CDR1 and CDR2 sequences are MNHEY and SVGAGI. Deletions cut 0 bases from V and 4 bases from J, with 9 bases between. CDR3 length: 14 residues. CDR3 amino acids: CASSYSERGYGYTF. CDR3 nucleotide sequence: TGTGCCAGCAGTTACTCAGAGCGGGGCTATGGCTACACCTTC.

This clone was observed a few times. This CDR3 reads CASSQATGGGNTIYF. CDR3 bases: TGCGCCAGCAGCCAAGCCACAGGGGGCGGAAACACCATATATTTT. The gene calls are TRBV4-1 and TRBJ1-3; 9 bases are a match to TRBD1. The CDR3 has 15 residues. Germline lookup yields CDR1 MGHRA and CDR2 YSYEKL. The V gene end was trimmed by 1 base and the J gene end by 4 bases; junction bases not matched to a gene: 2.

A few counts support this clone. V and J are TRBV5-1 and TRBJ1-1; 8 nucleotides agree with TRBD1. The CDR3 is made up of 17 amino acids. CDR1 is SGHRS and CDR2 is YFSETQ in the germline V gene. V trimming: 0 bases; J trimming: 5 bases; junction bases outside the gene matches: 12. CDR3 protein: CASSLAISQGARTEAFF. CDR3 coding DNA: TGCGCCAGCAGCTTGGCCATTAGCCAGGGGGCGAGGACTGAAGCTTTCTTT.

The rearrangement joins TRBV7-9 to TRBJ1-2; unclear D gene. Looked up from germline, CDR1 is SEHNR and CDR2 is FQNEAQ (reference sequence). The CDR3 is made up of 13 amino acids. Between the trimmed V and J ends, which lost 1 base and 3 bases, there was a span of 6 bases. CDR3 nucleotides: TGTGCCAGCAGCTTAGGAGTTTACTATGGCTACACCTTC. It codes for CASSLGVYYGYTF.

J is TRBJ1-2 and V is TRBV27; TRBD1 matches at 8 bases. With 6 bases clipped from V and 2 bases from J, the junction kept 20 bases outside the gene matches. The germline V gene encodes CDR1 MNHEY and CDR2 SMNVEV (reference sequence). The CDR3 consists of 19 residues. CDR3 sequence (DNA): TGTGCCAGCAGCCAAACGTTGGCCAGGGGGCGCCCGCTGAACTATGGCTACACCTTC. It is translated as CASSQTLARGRPLNYGYTF.

The V call is TRBV6-8, the J call TRBJ2-7; maybe TRBD2 (5 bases). Germline V CDR1 and CDR2: MNHGY, SAAAGT. This CDR3 has 14 residues. V lost 4 bases to trimming and J lost 1 base, with 11 bases between them. The CDR3 protein is CASSLERTSYEQYF. The CDR3 coding sequence is TGTGCCAGCAGTTTAGAGCGGACGTCCTACGAGCAGTACTTC.